This note documents a single T cell receptor (beta chain) sequence. Its binding antigen is unknown. Base qualities are not at hand, and no much larger clone is one base apart. These data originate in a study of cytomegalovirus exposure and HLA in healthy donors (dated by TCRdb to 2017 to 2019). Broadly, across the study: According to a later analysis, one platform produced both the 100 to 150 validation repertoires and the approximately 600 repertoires of the first cohort. Along with the roughly 710-subject first cohort, a separate validation cohort of over 90 different subjects was used. To predict cytomegalovirus infection status, the study combined high-throughput TCR immunosequencing, statistical association of individual TCRs with disease status, and machine learning. The study aimed to test whether signatures of past pathogen exposure could be identified by cataloging public T cell receptors. Here is what the overall study found, with its caveats: The study listed 164 TCR beta chains as associated with cytomegalovirus. A later analysis had no HLA typing for the validation cohort, so co-occurrence there was scored across all 130 or so repertoires. In a later analysis, TCRs clustered in the first cohort were found to also tend to co-occur in the 110 or so validation repertoires, with 94% of cluster scores above 0. While some public TCRs were present in many individuals, most TCR sequences turned up only very rarely across donors. The classifier was reported to diagnose cytomegalovirus status with high specificity and sensitivity in both the original cohort and the validation cohort. A few of the identified cytomegalovirus-associated TCR beta chains were confirmed in vitro to be specific for cytomegalovirus antigens. The authors suggested that the approach could potentially be extended to other disease states and immunological phenotypes.

CDR1 and CDR2 were assigned from the germline V gene (reference sequence) as GTSNPN and SVGIG. Relative to germline, V is 4 bases shorter and J is 13 bases shorter, with 22 bases between their ends. The CDR3 measures 13 amino acids from cysteine to phenylalanine. The only DNA kept is the CDR3, 39 bases in frame from the first base. Donors formed part of the validation cohort, which comprised some 120 subjects and was distinct from the first cohort of under 850 subjects. The method was the immunoSEQ multiplex PCR assay. On the authors' methods: A statistical classification framework was built to diagnose cytomegalovirus status from the catalog of TCR beta chain sequences. The source is immuneACCESS, and TCRdb retained only in-frame sequences with V and J called. Part of the clones is not carried over; for the studies checked, unresolved V genes explain less than half of this, and the remainder is unexplained. V and J calls and clone size come straight from that table; D and trimming were deduced from the DNA. The sample yields roughly 220,000 clones; around 90% were counted once. The ten largest account for 1.1% of the sample.

Material for sequencing was PBMCs. The receptor was isolated from a woman aged 18-35 years in good health and CMV-seronegative. The sequence links TRBV30 to TRBJ1-1; no confident D gene assignment can be made. The nucleotide sequence is given as TGTGCCTGGACCCCCGACCGGGGAGGGTTTGTTTTCTTT. This gives the protein CAWTPDRGGFVFF.